This T cell receptor beta chain was profiled in a study of T cell repertoires in ileal Crohn's disease. Overall study results and limits: Clonality above 26.8% at surgery always came with endoscopic recurrence. Active smokers at surgery had more clonal expansions than non-smokers.

Assay: immunoSEQ multiplex PCR; the TCRdb copy retains only in-frame clones and omits some. Found here are about 16,000 clones, about three quarters of them singletons; the top ten hold 4.2%. On this clone itself: Its antigen is unidentified.

Germline values: CDR1 LNHNV, CDR2 YYDKDF (reference sequence). This CDR3 spans 15 amino acids. V lost 1 base and J 14 bases, leaving 20 bases between the germline ends. Time point of the sample: neoterminal ileum biopsy at postoperative endoscopy, about 6 months after surgery. Sequenced input: ileal tissue. The gene calls are TRBV15 and TRBJ1-4, with TRBD1 as a possible D gene (5 bases). This receptor was identified in an adult with Crohn's disease. CDR3: CATSRARRQGGHLFF. The CDR3 DNA reads as TGTGCCACCAGCAGAGCTCGAAGGCAGGGCGGTCATCTGTTTTTT.